This TCR beta chain was profiled in a study of blood T cell repertoires in COVID-19. About the research overall: PBMCs, B-cell-depleted T cells, or T cells provided the cDNA or gDNA that made up the material.

The CDR3 consists of 20 residues. Germline-derived CDR1 and CDR2 are MGHRA and YSYEKL. Trimming cost V 4 bases and J 2 bases; bases outside gene matches: 15. How the authors handled the data: Estimation of nucleated cell counts was performed using reference gene primer amplification. Profiled with immunoSEQ multiplex PCR; TCRdb holds only in-frame clones, not every one. The V and J calls and clone size come from that table; D and trimming were worked out from the DNA. The table records some 74,000 clones, nearly 90% of them present only once. This clonotype originated in a middle-aged man with acute or convalescent COVID-19. The chain couples TRBV4-1 to TRBJ2-7; TRBD2 aligns across 15 bases. The sample was peripheral blood. CDR3 protein: CASSRGSGTSGGPYTYEQYF. CDR3 bases: TGCGCCAGCAGCCGGGGATCCGGGACTAGCGGGGGGCCATACACCTACGAGCAGTACTTC.